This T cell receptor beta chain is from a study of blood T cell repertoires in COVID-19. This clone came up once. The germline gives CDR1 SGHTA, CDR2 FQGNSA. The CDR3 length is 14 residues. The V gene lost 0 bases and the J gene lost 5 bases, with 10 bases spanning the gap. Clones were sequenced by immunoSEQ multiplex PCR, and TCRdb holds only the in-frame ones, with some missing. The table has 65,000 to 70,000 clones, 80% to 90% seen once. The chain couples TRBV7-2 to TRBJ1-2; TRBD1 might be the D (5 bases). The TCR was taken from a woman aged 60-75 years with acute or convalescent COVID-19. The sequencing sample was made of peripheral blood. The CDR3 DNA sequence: TGTGCCAGCAGCTTAGCCAGGGAAGGGTATGGCTACACCTTC. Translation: CASSLAREGYGYTF.